The source of this T cell receptor beta chain is a study of T-cell memory formation after mild COVID-19. Between the trimmed V and J ends, which lost 1 base and 6 bases, there was a span of 6 bases. The CDR3 covers 13 residues. The germline CDR1 and CDR2 sequences are SEHNR and FQNEAQ (reference sequence). One entry per CDR3 protein results from TCRdb running MiXCR on the 5' RACE reads. The sample includes 400,000 or so distinct CDR3 sequences, 15% to 25% of them seen just once. Overall study results and limits: SARS-CoV-2 specificity was not confirmed for second-wave clones peaking on day 37.

In regard to this clonotype: No antigen is known for it.

This TCR derives from an adult woman who had mild COVID-19 (a few samples of this study predate the infection). Cell type and time point are not known. V is TRBV7-9 and J is TRBJ2-2, with D hard to call. The sequenced sample consisted of PBMCs or a T cell subset sorted from them (not recorded which). The DNA for the CDR3 is TGTGCCAGCAGCTTAGAAAGGTCCGGGGAGCTGTTTTTT. The encoded protein is CASSLERSGELFF.